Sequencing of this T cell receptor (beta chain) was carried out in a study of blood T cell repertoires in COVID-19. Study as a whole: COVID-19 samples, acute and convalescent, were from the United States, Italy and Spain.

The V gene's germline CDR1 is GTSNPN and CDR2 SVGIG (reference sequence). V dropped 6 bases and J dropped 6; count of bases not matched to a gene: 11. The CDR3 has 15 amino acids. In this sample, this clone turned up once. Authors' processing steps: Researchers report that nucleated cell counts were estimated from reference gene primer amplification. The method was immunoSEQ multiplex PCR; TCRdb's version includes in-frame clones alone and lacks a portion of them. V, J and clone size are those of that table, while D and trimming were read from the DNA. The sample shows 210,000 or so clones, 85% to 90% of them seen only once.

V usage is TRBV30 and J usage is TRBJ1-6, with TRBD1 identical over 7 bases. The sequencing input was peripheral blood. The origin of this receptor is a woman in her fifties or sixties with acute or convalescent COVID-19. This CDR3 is CACTQGGLGNSPLHF. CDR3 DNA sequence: TGTGCCTGTACGCAGGGGGGCCTGGGTAATTCACCCCTCCACTTT.